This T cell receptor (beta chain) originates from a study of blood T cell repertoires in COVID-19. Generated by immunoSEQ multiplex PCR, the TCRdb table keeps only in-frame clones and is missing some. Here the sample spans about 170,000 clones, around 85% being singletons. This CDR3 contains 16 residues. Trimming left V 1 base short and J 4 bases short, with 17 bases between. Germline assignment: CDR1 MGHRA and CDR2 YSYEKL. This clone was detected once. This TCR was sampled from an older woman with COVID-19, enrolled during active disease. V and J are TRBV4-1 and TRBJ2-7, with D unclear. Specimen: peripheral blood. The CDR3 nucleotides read TGCGCCAGCAGCCAAGCCCCCCAGGTCATACCTTACGAGCAGTACTTC. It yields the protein CASSQAPQVIPYEQYF.